The 8 T cell receptor beta chains below all came from one sample that was sequenced in a study of T cell changes during pregnancy in multiple sclerosis. The protocol was immunoSEQ multiplex PCR, while the TCRdb copy is restricted to in-frame clones and leaves out a portion. The table includes some 96,000 clones, about nine tenths detected once. The sequencing here drew on peripheral blood, taken after pregnancy. These receptors originate from a female donor with multiple sclerosis, enrolled in a pregnancy study.

This chain connects TRBV7-9 to TRBJ2-1; 10 positions agree with TRBD2. CDR1 is SEHNR and CDR2 is FQNEAQ in the germline V gene (reference sequence). Germline trimming cut 2 bases from V and 7 bases from J; bases unmatched to any gene: 11. The CDR3 contains 17 residues. The CDR3 coding sequence is TGTGCCAGCAGCTTATTGGGGAGCGGGGGGGCTAATAATGAGCAGTTCTTC. Protein product: CASSLLGSGGANNEQFF. Using reference TRBV7-9 and TRBJ2-1 for the parts outside the CDR3, the full variable domain is DTGVSQNPRHKITKRGQNVTFRCDPISEHNRLYWYRQTLGQGPEFLTYFQNEAQLEKSRLLSDRFSAERPKGSFSTLEIQRTEQGDSAMYLCASSLLGSGGANNEQFFGPGTRLTVL.

This clone was counted once. V gene TRBV7-8 combines with J gene TRBJ1-3; 9 nucleotides match TRBD1. The length of the CDR3 is 17 residues. CDR1 and CDR2 from the germline V gene are SGHVS and FQNEAQ. Trimming took 5 bases from V and 0 from J; bases not matched to a gene: 8. CDR3 sequence (DNA): TGTGCCAGCAGCCCCCGGGACAGGGTTTACTCTGGAAACACCATATATTTT. Translating it yields CASSPRDRVYSGNTIYF.

The rearrangement links TRBV5-4 to TRBJ2-3; TRBD1 aligns across 9 bases. J was trimmed by 1 base and V by 0 bases; bases with no gene match: 3. The V gene's germline CDR1 is SGHNT and CDR2 YYREEE (reference sequence). The CDR3 runs to 16 residues. CDR3: CASSLGTGAGTDTQYF. CDR3 coding DNA: TGTGCCAGCAGCTTGGGGACAGGGGCCGGCACAGATACGCAGTATTTT.

The chain links TRBV19 to TRBJ2-2, with 8 positions matching TRBD2. CDR1 LNHDA and CDR2 SQIVND come from the germline V gene (reference sequence). The V gene end was trimmed by 8 bases and the J gene end by 10 bases; junction bases not matched to a gene: 18. This CDR3 spans 16 amino acids. DNA for the CDR3: TGTGCCAGTTTGCTCACCGGGACTAGGCGAGATGAGGAGCTGTTTTTT. This translates into CASLLTGTRRDEELFF.

This clone showed up just once. This sequence joins TRBV15 and TRBJ2-3, with 10 bases that match TRBD2. Trimming cost V 0 bases and J 0 bases; bases outside gene matches: 3. Germline CDR1 LNHNV, CDR2 YYDKDF (reference sequence). This CDR3 comprises 17 residues. In DNA form, the CDR3 reads TGTGCCACCAGCAGAGACCCGACTAGCGGGAGCACAGATACGCAGTATTTT. This codes for CATSRDPTSGSTDTQYF.

V is TRBV6-6 and J is TRBJ1-3; D uncertain. Trimming took 8 bases from V and 0 from J, leaving 11 bases between them. The CDR3 is 14 amino acids. Per the germline V gene, CDR1 is MNHNY and CDR2 is SVGAGI (reference sequence). The CDR3 DNA follows: TGTGCCAGCCGGGAGACAAGCTCTGGAAACACCATATATTTT. It is translated as CASRETSSGNTIYF.

The rearrangement links TRBV7-2 to TRBJ2-4; 10 bases map to TRBD2. The germline CDR1 and CDR2 sequences are SGHTA and FQGNSA. The CDR3 contains 17 residues. Losses at the gene ends were 0 bases for V and 2 bases for J; bases not matched to a gene: 4. The CDR3 spells CASSLASGGWSKNIQYF. The CDR3 DNA follows: TGTGCCAGCAGCTTAGCTAGCGGGGGGTGGTCCAAAAACATTCAGTACTTC. The entire variable domain, with the rest obtained from reference TRBV7-2 and TRBJ2-4, is as follows: GAGVSQSPSNKVTEKGKDVELRCDPISGHTALYWYRQSLGQGLEFLIYFQGNSAPDKSGLPSDRFSAERTGGSVSTLTIQRTQQEDSAVYLCASSLASGGWSKNIQYFGAGTRLSVL.

This chain connects TRBV7-2 to TRBJ1-6; the D is unclear. Germline CDR1 and CDR2: SGHTA and FQGNSA. Trimming stripped 1 base from V and 10 bases from J, with 11 bases between. The CDR3 is made up of 14 amino acids. The chain's CDR3 is CASSLVVRKSPLHF. The DNA for the CDR3 is TGTGCCAGCAGCTTAGTGGTGAGAAAATCACCCCTCCACTTT.